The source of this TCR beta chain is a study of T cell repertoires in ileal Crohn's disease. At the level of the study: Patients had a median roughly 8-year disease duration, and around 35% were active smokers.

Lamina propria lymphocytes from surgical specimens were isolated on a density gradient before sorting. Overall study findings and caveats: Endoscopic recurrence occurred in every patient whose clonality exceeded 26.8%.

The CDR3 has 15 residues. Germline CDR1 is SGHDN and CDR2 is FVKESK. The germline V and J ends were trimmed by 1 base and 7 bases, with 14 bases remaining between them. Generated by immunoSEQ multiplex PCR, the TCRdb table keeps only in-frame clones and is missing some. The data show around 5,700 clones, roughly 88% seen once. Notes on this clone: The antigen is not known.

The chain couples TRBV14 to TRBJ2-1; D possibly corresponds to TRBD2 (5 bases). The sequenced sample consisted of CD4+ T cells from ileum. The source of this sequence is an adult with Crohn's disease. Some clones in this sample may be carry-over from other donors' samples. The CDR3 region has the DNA TGTGCCAGCAGCCAAGTCCTCACACGCGGGAATGAGCAGTTCTTC. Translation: CASSQVLTRGNEQFF.